A selection of T cell receptor beta chains follows, all from one sample in a study of cytomegalovirus exposure and HLA in healthy donors. Repertoires were generated with immunoSEQ multiplex PCR, while TCRdb's copy carries only in-frame clones and drops some. The sample carries around 67,000 clones, 85% to 90% recorded once. The source material was PBMCs. Receptors were obtained from a woman in her twenties or thirties in good health and CMV-seropositive. Both conserved end residues are trimmed from each CDR3. A D gene is named only where the DNA matches it firmly.

J gene	V gene	D gene	CDR3 protein
TRBJ2-1	TRBV7-3	TRBD2	ASYLAGVVGNEQF
TRBJ2-6	TRBV7-9	TRBD1	ASSPTGQGVPGANVLT
TRBJ2-2	TRBV28	.	ASSLRSFTGELF
TRBJ1-1	TRBV21-1	.	ASNKREGNTEAF
TRBJ2-5	TRBV10-2	TRBD2	ASSALAGGGQETQY
TRBJ1-2	TRBV6-5	.	ASSFLEGSTYGYT
TRBJ2-1	TRBV5-1	.	ASSPSQWSGVSYNEQF
TRBJ2-7	TRBV10-3	.	AISESSGEQY
TRBJ2-7	TRBV9	TRBD2	ASSPLLGEGSYEQY
TRBJ1-5	TRBV28	TRBD1	ASSLTGGFQPQH